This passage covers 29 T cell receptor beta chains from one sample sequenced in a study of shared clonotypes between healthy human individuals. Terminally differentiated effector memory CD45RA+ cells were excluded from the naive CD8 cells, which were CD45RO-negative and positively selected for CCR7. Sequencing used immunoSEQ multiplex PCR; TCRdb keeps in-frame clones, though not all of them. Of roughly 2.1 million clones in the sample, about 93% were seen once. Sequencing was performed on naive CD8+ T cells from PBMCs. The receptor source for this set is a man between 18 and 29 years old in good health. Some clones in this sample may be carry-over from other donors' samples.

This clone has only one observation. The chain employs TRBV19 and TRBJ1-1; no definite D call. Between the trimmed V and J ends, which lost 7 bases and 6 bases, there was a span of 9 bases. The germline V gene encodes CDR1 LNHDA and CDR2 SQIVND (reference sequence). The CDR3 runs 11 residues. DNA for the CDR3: TGTGCCAGTATATTTTTCTCTGAAGCTTTCTTT. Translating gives CASIFFSEAFF.

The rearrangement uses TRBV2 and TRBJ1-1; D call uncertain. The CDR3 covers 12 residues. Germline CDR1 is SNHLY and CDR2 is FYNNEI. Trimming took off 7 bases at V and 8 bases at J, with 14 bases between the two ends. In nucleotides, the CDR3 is TGTGCCAGCATGGCGGGGAGCCTCGAAGCTTTCTTT. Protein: CASMAGSLEAFF.

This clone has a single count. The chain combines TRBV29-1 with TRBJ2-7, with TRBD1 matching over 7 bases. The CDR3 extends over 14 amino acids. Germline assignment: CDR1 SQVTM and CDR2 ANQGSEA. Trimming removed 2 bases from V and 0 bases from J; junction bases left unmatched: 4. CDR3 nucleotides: TGCAGCGTTGAACAGACAGGGAGCTCCTACGAGCAGTACTTC. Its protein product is CSVEQTGSSYEQYF.

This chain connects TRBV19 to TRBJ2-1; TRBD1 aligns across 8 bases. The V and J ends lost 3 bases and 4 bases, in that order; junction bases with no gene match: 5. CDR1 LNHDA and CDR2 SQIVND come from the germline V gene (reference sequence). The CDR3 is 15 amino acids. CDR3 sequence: CASSIQGARYNEQFF. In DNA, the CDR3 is TGTGCCAGTAGTATCCAGGGGGCGCGATACAATGAGCAGTTCTTC.

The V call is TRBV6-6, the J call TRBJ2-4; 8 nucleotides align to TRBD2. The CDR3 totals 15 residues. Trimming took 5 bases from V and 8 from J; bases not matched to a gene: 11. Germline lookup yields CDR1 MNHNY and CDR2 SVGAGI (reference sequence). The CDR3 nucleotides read TGTGCCAGCAGTCACGGGACTAGGGAATTAGACATTCAGTACTTC. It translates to CASSHGTRELDIQYF.

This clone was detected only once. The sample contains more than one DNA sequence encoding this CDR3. The CDR3 loop reads CASSSGTGVNEQFF. The DNA of the CDR3 is TGTGCCAGCAGTTCCGGGACGGGGGTTAATGAGCAGTTCTTC. The chain employs TRBV28 and TRBJ2-1; D is possibly TRBD2 (6 bases). CDR1 and CDR2 (germline): MDHEN, SYDVKM. The CDR3 has 14 amino acids. The V end lost 4 bases, the J end lost 7 bases, and 14 bases lay between the germline ends. Full variable domain (remainder filled in from reference TRBV28 and TRBJ2-1): DVKVTQSSRYLVKRTGEKVFLECVQDMDHENMFWYRQDPGLGLRLIYFSYDVKMKEKGDIPEGYSVSREKKERFSLILESASTNQTSMYLCASSSGTGVNEQFFGPGTRLTVL.

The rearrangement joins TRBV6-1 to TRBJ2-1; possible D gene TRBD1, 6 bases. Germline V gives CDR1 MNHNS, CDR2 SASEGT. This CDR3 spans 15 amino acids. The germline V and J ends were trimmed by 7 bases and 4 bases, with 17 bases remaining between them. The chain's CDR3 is CASILDRRQYNEQFF. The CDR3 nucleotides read TGTGCCAGCATCTTGGACAGACGCCAATACAATGAGCAGTTCTTC.

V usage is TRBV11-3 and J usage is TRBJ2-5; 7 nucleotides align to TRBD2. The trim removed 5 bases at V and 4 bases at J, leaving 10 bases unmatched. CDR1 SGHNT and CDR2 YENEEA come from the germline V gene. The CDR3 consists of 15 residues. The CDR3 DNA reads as TGTGCCAGCAGCGAGACTAGCCTTCTGGGAGAGACCCAGTACTTC. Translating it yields CASSETSLLGETQYF.

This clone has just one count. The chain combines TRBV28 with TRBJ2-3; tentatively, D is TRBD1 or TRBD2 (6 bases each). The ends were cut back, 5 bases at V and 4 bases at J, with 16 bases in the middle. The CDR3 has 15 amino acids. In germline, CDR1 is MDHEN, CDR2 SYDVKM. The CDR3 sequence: CASSQTPRGADTQYF. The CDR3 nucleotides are TGTGCCAGCAGTCAAACGCCGAGGGGGGCAGATACGCAGTATTTT.

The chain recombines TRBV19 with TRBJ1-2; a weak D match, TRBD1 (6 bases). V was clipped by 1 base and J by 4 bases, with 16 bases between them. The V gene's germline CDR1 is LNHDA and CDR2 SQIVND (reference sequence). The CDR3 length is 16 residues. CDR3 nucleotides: TGTGCCAGTAGTATAGGCCAACAGGGTAGAGTCTATGGCTACACCTTC. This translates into CASSIGQQGRVYGYTF.

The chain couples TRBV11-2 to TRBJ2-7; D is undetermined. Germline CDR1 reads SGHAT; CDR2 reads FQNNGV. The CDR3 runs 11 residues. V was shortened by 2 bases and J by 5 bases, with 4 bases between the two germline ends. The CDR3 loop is CASSLFNEQYF. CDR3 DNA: TGTGCCAGCAGCTTATTTAACGAGCAGTACTTC.

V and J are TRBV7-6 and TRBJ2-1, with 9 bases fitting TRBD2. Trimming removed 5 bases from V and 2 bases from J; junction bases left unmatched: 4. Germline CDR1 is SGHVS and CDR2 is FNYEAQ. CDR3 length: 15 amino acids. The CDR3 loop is CASSATSGPYNEQFF. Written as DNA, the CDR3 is TGTGCCAGCAGCGCGACTAGCGGCCCCTACAATGAGCAGTTCTTC.

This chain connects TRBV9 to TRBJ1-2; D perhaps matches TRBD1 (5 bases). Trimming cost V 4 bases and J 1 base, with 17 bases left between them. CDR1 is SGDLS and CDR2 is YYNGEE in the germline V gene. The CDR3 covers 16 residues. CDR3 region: CASSLFGTLLNYGYTF. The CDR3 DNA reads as TGTGCCAGCAGCCTCTTCGGGACGTTACTTAACTATGGCTACACCTTC.

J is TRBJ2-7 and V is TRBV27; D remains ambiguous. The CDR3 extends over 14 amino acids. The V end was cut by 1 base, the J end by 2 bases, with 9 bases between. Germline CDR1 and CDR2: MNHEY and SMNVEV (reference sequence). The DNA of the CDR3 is TGTGCCAGCAGTTTATACAGCCAGGCCTACGAGCAGTACTTC. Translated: CASSLYSQAYEQYF.

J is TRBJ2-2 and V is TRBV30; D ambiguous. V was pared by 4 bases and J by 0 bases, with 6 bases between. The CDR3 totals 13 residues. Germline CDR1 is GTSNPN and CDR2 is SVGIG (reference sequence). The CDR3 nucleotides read TGTGCCTGGACACGTACGAACACCGGGGAGCTGTTTTTT. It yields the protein CAWTRTNTGELFF. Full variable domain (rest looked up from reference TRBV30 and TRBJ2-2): SQTIHQWPATLVQPVGSPLSLECTVEGTSNPNLYWYRQAAGRGLQLLFYSVGIGQISSEVPQNLSASRPQDRQFILSSKKLLLSDSGFYLCAWTRTNTGELFFGEGSRLTVL.

Written as DNA, the CDR3 is TGTGCCAGCAGTTTTCCGACCAACTACGAGCAGTACTTC. Translating gives CASSFPTNYEQYF. The chain recombines TRBV28 with TRBJ2-7; D gene ambiguous. The V and J ends lost 3 bases and 3 bases respectively, with 9 bases between them. The CDR3 is 13 residues long. Germline CDR1 reads MDHEN; CDR2 reads SYDVKM.

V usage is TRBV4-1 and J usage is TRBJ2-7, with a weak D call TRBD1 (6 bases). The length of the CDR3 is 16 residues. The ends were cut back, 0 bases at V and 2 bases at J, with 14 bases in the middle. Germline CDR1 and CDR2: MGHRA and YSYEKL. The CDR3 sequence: CASSQEDSVRTYEQYF. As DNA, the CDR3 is TGCGCCAGCAGCCAAGAGGACAGCGTGAGAACCTACGAGCAGTACTTC.

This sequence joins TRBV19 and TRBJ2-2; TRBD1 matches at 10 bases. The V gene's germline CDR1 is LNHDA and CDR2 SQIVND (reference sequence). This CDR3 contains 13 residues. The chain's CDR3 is CATGTGDTGELFF. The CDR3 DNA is TGTGCGACCGGGACAGGGGACACCGGGGAGCTGTTTTTT.

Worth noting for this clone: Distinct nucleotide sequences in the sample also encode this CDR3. The CDR3 DNA sequence: TGTGCCATCAGTGAGTCGGGGGCTAGTTTTACCTACGAGCAGTACTTC. Protein product: CAISESGASFTYEQYF. The rearrangement joins TRBV10-3 to TRBJ2-7, with D possibly being TRBD1 (6 bases). Germline values: CDR1 ENHRY, CDR2 SYGVKD. The CDR3 covers 16 residues. The germline V and J ends were trimmed by 0 bases and 2 bases, with 14 bases remaining between them.

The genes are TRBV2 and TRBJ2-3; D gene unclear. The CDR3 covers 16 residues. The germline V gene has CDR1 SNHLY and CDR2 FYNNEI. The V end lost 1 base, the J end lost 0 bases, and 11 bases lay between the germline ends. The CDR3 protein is CASSEEWAASTDTQYF. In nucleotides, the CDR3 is TGTGCCAGCAGTGAAGAGTGGGCCGCTAGCACAGATACGCAGTATTTT.

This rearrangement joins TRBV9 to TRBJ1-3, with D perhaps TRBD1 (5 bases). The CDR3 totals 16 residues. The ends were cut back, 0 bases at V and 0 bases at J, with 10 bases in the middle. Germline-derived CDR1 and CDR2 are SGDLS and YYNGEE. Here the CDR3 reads CASSVDQGGSGNTIYF. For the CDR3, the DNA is TGTGCCAGCAGCGTAGATCAGGGCGGCTCTGGAAACACCATATATTTT.

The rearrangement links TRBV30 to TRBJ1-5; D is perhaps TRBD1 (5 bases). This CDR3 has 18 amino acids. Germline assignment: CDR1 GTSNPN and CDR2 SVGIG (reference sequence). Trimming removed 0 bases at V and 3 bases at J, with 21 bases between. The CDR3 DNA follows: TGTGCCTGGAGTGTCGGACCGGGGCCACCGGGAGACAATCAGCCCCAGCATTTT. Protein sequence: CAWSVGPGPPGDNQPQHF.

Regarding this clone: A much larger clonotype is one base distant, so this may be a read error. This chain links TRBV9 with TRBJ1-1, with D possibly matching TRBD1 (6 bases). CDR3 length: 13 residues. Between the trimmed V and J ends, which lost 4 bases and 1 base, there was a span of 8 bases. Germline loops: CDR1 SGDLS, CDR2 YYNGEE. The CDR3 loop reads CASSIGGNTEAFF. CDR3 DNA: TGTGCCAGCAGCATAGGGGGGAACACTGAAGCTTTCTTT.

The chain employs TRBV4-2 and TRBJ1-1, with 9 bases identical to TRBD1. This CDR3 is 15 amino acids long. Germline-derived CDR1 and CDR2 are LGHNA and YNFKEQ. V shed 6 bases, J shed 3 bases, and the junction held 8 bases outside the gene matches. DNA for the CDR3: TGTGCCAGCAGAATAAACAGGGGGCTAGACACTGAAGCTTTCTTT. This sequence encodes CASRINRGLDTEAFF.

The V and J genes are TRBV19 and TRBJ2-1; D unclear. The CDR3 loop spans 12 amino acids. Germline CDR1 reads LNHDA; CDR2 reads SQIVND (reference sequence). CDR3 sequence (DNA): TGTGCTGCAGGACGGGTAGGCAATGAGCAGTTCTTC. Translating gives CAAGRVGNEQFF.

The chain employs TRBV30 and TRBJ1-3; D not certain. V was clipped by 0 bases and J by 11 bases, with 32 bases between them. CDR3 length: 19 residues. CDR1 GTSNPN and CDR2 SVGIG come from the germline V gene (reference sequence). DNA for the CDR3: TGTGCCTGGAGTGTACTGGTTTCATTGTACTACGGAAACGAGAATCCCATATATTTT. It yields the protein CAWSVLVSLYYGNENPIYF.

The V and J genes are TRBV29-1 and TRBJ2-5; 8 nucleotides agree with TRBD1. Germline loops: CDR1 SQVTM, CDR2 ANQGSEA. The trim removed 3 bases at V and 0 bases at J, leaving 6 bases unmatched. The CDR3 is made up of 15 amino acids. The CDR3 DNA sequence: TGCAGCGTTGACAGGACAGGGCTGAACCAAGAGACCCAGTACTTC. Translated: CSVDRTGLNQETQYF.

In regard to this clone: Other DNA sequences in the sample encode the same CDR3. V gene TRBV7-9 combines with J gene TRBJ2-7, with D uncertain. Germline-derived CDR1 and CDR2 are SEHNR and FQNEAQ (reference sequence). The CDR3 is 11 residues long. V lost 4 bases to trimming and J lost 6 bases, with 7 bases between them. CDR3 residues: CASSSGPEQYF. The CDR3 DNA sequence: TGTGCCAGCAGCTCCGGGCCCGAGCAGTACTTC.

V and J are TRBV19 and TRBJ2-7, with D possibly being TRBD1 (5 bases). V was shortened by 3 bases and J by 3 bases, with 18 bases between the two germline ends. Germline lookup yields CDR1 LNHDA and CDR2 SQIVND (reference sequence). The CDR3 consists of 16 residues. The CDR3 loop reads CASSMVLGVGHYEQYF. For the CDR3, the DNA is TGTGCCAGTAGTATGGTATTAGGAGTGGGGCACTACGAGCAGTACTTC.